The 28 T cell receptor beta chains below all came from one sample that was sequenced in a study of blood T cell repertoires in COVID-19. Method: immunoSEQ multiplex PCR; TCRdb's copy keeps in-frame clones and lacks some. The sample shows roughly 97,000 clones, 90% of them seen only once. Specimen: peripheral blood. These receptors all stem from a man aged 60-69 years with acute or convalescent COVID-19.

This clone was recorded only once. In the same sample, other DNA sequences code for this CDR3. The CDR3 reads CASSLQGNTEAFF. The CDR3 nucleotides are TGCGCCAGCAGCTTACAGGGAAACACTGAAGCTTTCTTT. The chain carries TRBV5-1 and TRBJ1-1, with a tentative D call TRBD1 (6 bases). Germline values: CDR1 SGHRS, CDR2 YFSETQ. This CDR3 spans 13 amino acids. V was cut by 2 bases and J by 2 bases, with 7 bases left in between.

The chain has TRBV30 and TRBJ2-3; D might be TRBD1 (6 bases). Germline CDR1 and CDR2: GTSNPN and SVGIG (reference sequence). Trimming cost V 4 bases and J 2 bases, with 10 bases left between them. This CDR3 spans 13 amino acids. The CDR3 coding sequence is TGTGCCTGGATTGGGGGACACACAGATACGCAGTATTTT. It is translated as CAWIGGHTDTQYF.

The chain uses TRBV4-2 and TRBJ1-2, with a possible D match to TRBD1 (6 bases). This CDR3 region has 16 residues. CDR1 and CDR2 (germline): LGHNA, YNFKEQ. V lost 0 bases to trimming and J lost 0 bases, with 11 bases between them. CDR3 DNA: TGTGCCAGCAGCCAAGAGCGGACAGCTTCTAACTATGGCTACACCTTC. It translates to CASSQERTASNYGYTF.

This clone was observed a single time. This rearrangement joins TRBV2 to TRBJ2-3; TRBD2 agrees at 11 bases. CDR1 and CDR2 from the germline V gene are SNHLY and FYNNEI. The trim removed 8 bases at V and 5 bases at J, leaving 9 bases unmatched. The CDR3 is made up of 15 amino acids. As DNA, the CDR3 is TGTGCCAGCGCGACTAGCGGGGTCGATGAAGATACGCAGTATTTT. It encodes CASATSGVDEDTQYF.

This chain links TRBV6-5 with TRBJ1-1, with D uncertain. V shed 7 bases and J shed 5 bases, with 8 bases lying between them. Per germline, CDR1 MNHEY and CDR2 SVGAGI. This CDR3 has 11 amino acids. CDR3 in amino acids: CASNRGTEAFF. The CDR3 DNA sequence: TGTGCCAGCAACCGAGGAACTGAAGCTTTCTTT.

The chain joins TRBV7-6 to TRBJ2-5; 14 bases fit TRBD2. The V gene end was trimmed by 4 bases and the J gene end by 3 bases; junction bases not matched to a gene: 10. Germline V gives CDR1 SGHVS, CDR2 FNYEAQ. The length of the CDR3 is 18 residues. The CDR3 sequence: CASSSSGTSGGREETQYF. In DNA form, the CDR3 reads TGTGCCAGCAGCTCCAGCGGGACTAGCGGGGGACGAGAAGAGACCCAGTACTTC.

This clone appeared a few times. This chain joins TRBV7-9 and TRBJ1-3, with 7 bases matching TRBD1. From germline, CDR1 is SEHNR and CDR2 FQNEAQ (reference sequence). This CDR3 contains 13 residues. V lost 3 bases, J lost 8 bases, and 4 bases stayed unmatched. The DNA of the CDR3 is TGTGCCAGCAGCTTTCGCACAGGGGACACCATATATTTT. This gives the protein CASSFRTGDTIYF.

V usage is TRBV2 and J usage is TRBJ2-1; 8 bases agree with TRBD2. The length of the CDR3 is 15 residues. Germline V gives CDR1 SNHLY, CDR2 FYNNEI. The J segment lost 7 bases and the V segment lost 8 bases, leaving 13 bases of the junction unmatched. CDR3 residues: CASLPQAGGRNEQFF. The CDR3 DNA follows: TGTGCCAGCCTCCCTCAGGCGGGGGGTAGGAATGAGCAGTTCTTC.

This sequence joins TRBV18 and TRBJ2-5; D is undetermined. Between the trimmed V and J ends, which lost 1 base and 1 base, there was a span of 4 bases. This CDR3 contains 13 residues. Germline V gene data show CDR1 as KGHSH and CDR2 as LQKENI. Written as DNA, the CDR3 is TGTGCCAGCTCACCACAGCGCCAAGAGACCCAGTACTTC. Its translation: CASSPQRQETQYF.

This chain connects TRBV30 to TRBJ1-2; D not certain. The CDR3 is made up of 14 amino acids. CDR1 is GTSNPN, CDR2 SVGIG, per germline (reference sequence). V lost 2 bases, J lost 0 bases, and 10 bases lay in between. The CDR3 nucleotides read TGTGCCTGGAGTCTCAGACTAACTAACTATGGCTACACCTTC. Encoded protein: CAWSLRLTNYGYTF.

Only one count was recorded for this clone. The chain employs TRBV4-2 and TRBJ1-1, with D possibly being TRBD1 (5 bases). Germline V gene lookup returns CDR1 LGHNA and CDR2 YNFKEQ. The CDR3 has 14 residues. V was trimmed by 4 bases and J by 2 bases, leaving 11 bases between them. CDR3: CASSLEGTNTEAFF. The CDR3 DNA follows: TGTGCCAGCAGCCTAGAGGGGACTAACACTGAAGCTTTCTTT.

The rearrangement links TRBV2 to TRBJ1-1; TRBD1 might be the D (6 bases). Germline CDR1 and CDR2: SNHLY and FYNNEI. The V end lost 10 bases, the J end lost 3 bases, and 12 bases lay between the germline ends. The CDR3 sequence is 12 residues long. CDR3 coding DNA: TGTGCCACCAAGGGGGATTACACTGAAGCTTTCTTT. Its translation is CATKGDYTEAFF.

The rearrangement uses TRBV5-4 and TRBJ2-7, with 7 nucleotides matching TRBD1. This CDR3 is 15 amino acids long. The J segment lost 3 bases and the V segment lost 1 base, leaving 7 bases of the junction unmatched. The germline CDR1 and CDR2 sequences are SGHNT and YYREEE (reference sequence). CDR3 DNA: TGTGCCAGCAGCTTGAGGGTAGGGGGCCTCTACGAGCAGTACTTC. It specifies CASSLRVGGLYEQYF.

The gene calls are TRBV6-6 and TRBJ1-1, with 7 bases lining up with TRBD1. Germline V gene data show CDR1 as MNHNY and CDR2 as SVGAGI (reference sequence). The CDR3 has 15 amino acids. Trimming cost V 6 bases and J 8 bases; bases outside gene matches: 15. The CDR3 region is CASRTVDRVNAEAFF. Written as DNA, the CDR3 is TGTGCCAGCAGGACTGTAGACAGGGTCAACGCAGAAGCTTTCTTT.

This sequence joins TRBV2 and TRBJ2-3; weak D call: TRBD2 (7 bases). The V and J ends lost 2 bases and 1 base respectively, with 13 bases between them. Germline V gene sequence: CDR1 SNHLY, CDR2 FYNNEI. The CDR3 contains 16 residues. CDR3 sequence: CASSENRGAGTDTQYF. CDR3 DNA: TGTGCCAGCAGTGAAAACCGGGGGGCCGGCACAGATACGCAGTATTTT.

The chain couples TRBV7-9 to TRBJ1-1; D is unresolved. Looked up from germline, CDR1 is SEHNR and CDR2 is FQNEAQ (reference sequence). The CDR3 spans 13 residues. Trimming pared 6 bases from V and 0 bases from J, leaving 8 bases between. The CDR3 is CASSSGLNTEAFF. The CDR3, as DNA: TGTGCCAGCAGTTCCGGGTTGAACACTGAAGCTTTCTTT.

The J gene is TRBJ1-1, the V gene TRBV18; D is undetermined. Germline V CDR1 and CDR2: KGHSH, LQKENI. The ends were cut back, 3 bases at V and 3 bases at J, with 14 bases in the middle. CDR3 length: 15 residues. The CDR3 DNA is TGTGCCAGCTCACCGGGAGGGTTTGGGTACACTGAAGCTTTCTTT. Amino acid sequence: CASSPGGFGYTEAFF. Together with reference TRBV18 and TRBJ1-1, the CDR3 gives the full variable domain: NAGVMQNPRHLVRRRGQEARLRCSPMKGHSHVYWYRQLPEEGLKFMVYLQKENIIDESGMPKERFSAEFPKEGPSILRIQQVVRGDSAAYFCASSPGGFGYTEAFFGQGTRLTVV.

This CDR3 is CASSYSTGVTNSPLHF. Here the CDR3 DNA reads TGTGCCAGCAGTTACTCAACAGGGGTTACTAATTCACCCCTCCACTTT. The V and J genes are TRBV6-5 and TRBJ1-6; 7 nucleotides agree with TRBD1. The V segment lost 0 bases and the J segment 6 bases; nucleotides outside the gene matches: 5. The CDR3 is made up of 16 amino acids. Germline loops: CDR1 MNHEY, CDR2 SVGAGI.

The chain carries TRBV25-1 and TRBJ1-2; D possibly corresponds to TRBD1 (5 bases). Germline CDR1 is MGHDK and CDR2 is SYGVNS. This CDR3 contains 15 residues. V lost 3 bases, J lost 3 bases, and 14 bases lay in between. The CDR3 reads CASSETSGIYYGYTF. CDR3 DNA: TGTGCCAGCAGTGAGACCTCAGGGATTTACTATGGCTACACCTTC.

The chain is built from TRBV2 and TRBJ1-2, with D hard to call. V was trimmed by 7 bases and J by 8 bases, leaving 8 bases between them. CDR1 is SNHLY, CDR2 FYNNEI, per germline. The CDR3 consists of 10 residues. The CDR3 coding sequence is TGTGCCAGCACCTTGAGCGGCTACACCTTC. It yields the protein CASTLSGYTF.

V is TRBV4-1 and J is TRBJ1-1; D ambiguous. CDR1 and CDR2 (germline): MGHRA, YSYEKL. The CDR3 covers 15 residues. Between the trimmed V and J ends, which lost 3 bases and 1 base, there was a span of 12 bases. This chain's CDR3 is CASSQGPGGNTEAFF. The CDR3 region has the DNA TGCGCCAGCAGCCAGGGTCCGGGAGGGAACACTGAAGCTTTCTTT.

The chain uses TRBV6-5 and TRBJ2-2; possible D gene TRBD1, 5 bases. Germline values: CDR1 MNHEY, CDR2 SVGAGI. Trimming shortened V by 6 bases and J by 4 bases, and 12 bases separated the two germline ends. CDR3 length: 14 residues. CDR3 nucleotide sequence: TGTGCCAGCAGAGTCGCAGGGCCCACCGGGGAGCTGTTTTTT. This sequence encodes CASRVAGPTGELFF.

This chain links TRBV19 with TRBJ1-3; weak D call: TRBD1 (5 bases). CDR1 is LNHDA, CDR2 SQIVND, per germline (reference sequence). The V and J ends lost 3 bases and 4 bases respectively, with 10 bases between them. CDR3 length equals 14 residues. The CDR3: CASSMVGAGNTIYF. In DNA, the CDR3 is TGTGCCAGTAGTATGGTAGGGGCGGGAAACACCATATATTTT.

The chain couples TRBV29-1 to TRBJ2-2; TRBD2 matches 7 bases. Trimming took 3 bases from V and 7 from J; bases not matched to a gene: 5. The V gene's germline CDR1 is SQVTM and CDR2 ANQGSEA. There are 13 residues in the CDR3. Written as DNA, the CDR3 is TGCAGCGTTGAGAAGTCGGGGGGCGGGGAGCTGTTTTTT. This translates into CSVEKSGGGELFF.

CDR3 loop: CACADRGVRTDTQYF. Written as DNA, the CDR3 is TGTGCCTGCGCGGACCGGGGGGTCCGCACAGATACGCAGTATTTT. The chain couples TRBV3-1 (or the pseudogene TRBV3-2) to TRBJ2-3, with TRBD2 identical over 7 bases. This CDR3 has 15 amino acids. Trimming removed 11 bases from V and 1 base from J; junction bases left unmatched: 12. CDR1 and CDR2 from the germline V gene are LGHDT and YNNKEL (reference sequence).

The chain employs TRBV9 and TRBJ2-1; 12 bases are a match to TRBD2. Germline V gives CDR1 SGDLS, CDR2 YYNGEE. Trimming removed 4 bases from V and 5 bases from J; junction bases left unmatched: 4. The CDR3 is 15 amino acids. The CDR3 protein is CASSTRLAGDNEQFF. CDR3 coding DNA: TGTGCCAGCAGCACAAGACTAGCGGGGGACAATGAGCAGTTCTTC.

The chain links TRBV19 to TRBJ2-5; the match to TRBD2 covers 8 bases. CDR3 length equals 18 residues. The germline V gene encodes CDR1 LNHDA and CDR2 SQIVND (reference sequence). The V and J ends lost 5 bases and 1 base, in that order; junction bases with no gene match: 15. The CDR3 loop reads CASSSYPRVAGIQETQYF. The CDR3, as DNA: TGTGCCAGTAGTTCCTACCCAAGGGTAGCGGGGATCCAAGAGACCCAGTACTTC.

The CDR3 DNA reads TGTGCCAGCAGCTTAGGGGCAGTGAGAGAGACCCAGTACTTC. Its translation is CASSLGAVRETQYF. V and J are TRBV7-9 and TRBJ2-5; unclear D gene. Germline V gene lookup returns CDR1 SEHNR and CDR2 FQNEAQ (reference sequence). V shed 1 base and J shed 4 bases, with 10 bases lying between them. CDR3 length: 14 amino acids.